The 6 T cell receptor beta chains given below trace back to one sample, sequenced in a study of blood T cell repertoires in COVID-19. Produced via immunoSEQ multiplex PCR; TCRdb's table is partial and in-frame only. The profile shows 350,000 to 400,000 clones, 86% of them singletons. Sequenced: peripheral blood. These receptors were collected from a woman in her fifties or sixties with COVID-19, enrolled during active disease.

The rearrangement uses TRBV21-1 and TRBJ2-2; no check of the table's D call, TRBD2, against the DNA was made. TRBV21-1 is deemed a pseudogene. This CDR3 region has 13 residues. CDR3 nucleotide sequence: TGTGCCAGCAGCAGTAGCCGCACCGGGGAGCTGTTTTTT. As protein: CASSSSRTGELFF.

This chain links TRBV27 with TRBJ2-7; 10 nucleotides match TRBD2. CDR1 and CDR2 (germline): MNHEY, SMNVEV (reference sequence). CDR3 size: 16 residues. The junction had 6 bases not matched to a gene; V was cut back by 3 bases and J by 1 base. CDR3 sequence (DNA): TGTGCCAGCAGTTTCATAGGGACTAGCGATTCCTACGAGCAGTACTTC. Amino acid sequence: CASSFIGTSDSYEQYF.

The V and J genes are TRBV7-2 and TRBJ2-1, with TRBD2 identical over 9 bases. The CDR3 sequence is 15 residues long. Germline V gene sequence: CDR1 SGHTA, CDR2 FQGNSA. The V segment lost 7 bases and the J segment 7 bases; nucleotides outside the gene matches: 11. CDR3 region: CASTQSSGESNEQFF. As DNA, the CDR3 is TGTGCCAGCACCCAGTCTAGCGGGGAATCGAATGAGCAGTTCTTC.

This clone appeared a single time. This sequence joins TRBV19 and TRBJ2-1, with 12 bases identical to TRBD2. V trimming: 0 bases; J trimming: 8 bases; junction bases outside the gene matches: 2. Germline CDR1 reads LNHDA; CDR2 reads SQIVND (reference sequence). The CDR3 consists of 15 residues. The CDR3 bases are TGTGCCAGTAGTATAGATCGACTAGCGGGGGATGAGCAGTTCTTC. This sequence encodes CASSIDRLAGDEQFF.

J is TRBJ2-4 and V is TRBV5-1; 7 positions match TRBD1. CDR1 and CDR2 from the germline V gene are SGHRS and YFSETQ. CDR3 length equals 13 residues. V trimming: 3 bases; J trimming: 9 bases; junction bases outside the gene matches: 6. The CDR3 DNA sequence: TGCGCCAGCAGCTCTAGGGGGCCGAGCATTCAGTACTTC. It yields the protein CASSSRGPSIQYF.

This clone was recorded only once. This chain joins TRBV12-3 or TRBV12-4 and TRBJ1-1, with D uncertain. This CDR3 has 13 residues. V dropped 4 bases and J dropped 0 bases, with 6 bases sitting between them. This CDR3 is CASSSPVNTEAFF. The CDR3, as DNA: TGTGCCAGCAGTTCTCCAGTGAACACTGAAGCTTTCTTT.